These T cell receptor beta chains were read from a single sample in a study of memory CD4+ T cells and cytomegalovirus serostatus. Sequencing used immunoSEQ multiplex PCR; TCRdb keeps in-frame clones, though not all of them. The sample lists tens of thousands of clones, 82% occurring once. Sequencing was carried out using memory CD4+ T cells from blood. These receptors came from an adult in good health and CMV-seronegative. CDR3s leave out the opening cysteine and the closing phenylalanine or tryptophan. Each record gives: V gene, J gene, CDR3 protein.

V: TRBV30; J: TRBJ1-3; CDR3: ALESGQILSGNTIY
V: TRBV29-1; J: TRBJ2-2; CDR3: SVDGGIRGNTGELF
V: TRBV25-1; J: TRBJ2-7; CDR3: ASSRSQGGFYEQY
V: TRBV19; J: TRBJ1-5; CDR3: ASSRGRASNQPQH
V: TRBV2; J: TRBJ2-2; CDR3: ASRDREIGELF
V: TRBV19; J: TRBJ2-1; CDR3: ASAGASGYNEQF
V: TRBV18; J: TRBJ1-2; CDR3: ASSPAQGADGYT
V: TRBV6-1; J: TRBJ1-1; CDR3: ASRGIYNTEAF
V: TRBV6-5; J: TRBJ1-5; CDR3: ASSYGPASNQPQH
V: TRBV19; J: TRBJ1-5; CDR3: ASRNLGDQPQH
V: TRBV7-2; J: TRBJ2-2; CDR3: ASSLVRTDGGGELF
V: TRBV7-8; J: TRBJ1-5; CDR3: ASSLDRGVQPQH
V: TRBV6-5; J: TRBJ2-2; CDR3: ASRYRDFGELF
V: TRBV18; J: TRBJ2-4; CDR3: ASSPEWNIQY
V: TRBV29-1; J: TRBJ1-1; CDR3: SVGRVPGQGNTEAF
V: TRBV5-1; J: TRBJ2-7; CDR3: ASSSGREEQY
V: TRBV7-2; J: TRBJ2-1; CDR3: ASSNRLAYNEQF
V: TRBV19; J: TRBJ2-7; CDR3: ASSIEGHPYEQY
V: TRBV5-1; J: TRBJ2-5; CDR3: ASSKGTGGVETQY
V: TRBV18; J: TRBJ1-5; CDR3: ASSPRENQPQH
V: TRBV6-6; J: TRBJ2-7; CDR3: ASSYGTGGYEQY
V: TRBV12-5; J: TRBJ2-3; CDR3: ASGLDRGTDTQY
V: TRBV5-1; J: TRBJ1-1; CDR3: ASSPKTGETEAF
V: TRBV30; J: TRBJ1-5; CDR3: AWSYTGNQPQH
V: TRBV5-4; J: TRBJ2-5; CDR3: ASSSWGEETQY
V: TRBV2; J: TRBJ1-4; CDR3: ASSDRTGLSEKLF
V: TRBV11-2; J: TRBJ2-3; CDR3: ASSARLGYAGAQY
V: TRBV11-3; J: TRBJ2-1; CDR3: ASSLRAGSFRSYNEQF
V: TRBV6-5; J: TRBJ2-7; CDR3: ASSYNKGTDEQY
V: TRBV6-1; J: TRBJ2-7; CDR3: ASSVGAQGYEQY
V: TRBV28; J: TRBJ1-1; CDR3: ASSSGFAEAF
V: TRBV28; J: TRBJ1-1; CDR3: ASSLTPRVTEAF
V: TRBV27; J: TRBJ1-1; CDR3: ASRRDNGATEAF
V: TRBV6-6; J: TRBJ1-5; CDR3: ASSQTGSNQPQH
V: TRBV13; J: TRBJ2-5; CDR3: ASSPGRTSGIRETQY
V: TRBV6-1; J: TRBJ1-1; CDR3: ASSELPISEAF
V: TRBV7-2; J: TRBJ1-6; CDR3: ASRQGGSNSPLH
V: TRBV4-1; J: TRBJ1-2; CDR3: ASSQATTYTNYGYT
V: TRBV18; J: TRBJ2-4; CDR3: ASESTGMDIQY
V: TRBV11-2; J: TRBJ2-5; CDR3: ASSTGTSGGETQY
V: TRBV5-1; J: TRBJ2-4; CDR3: ASSLEGTGTVWSGSKNIQY
V: TRBV11-2; J: TRBJ2-1; CDR3: ASSLDSGGNNEQF
V: TRBV28; J: TRBJ2-7; CDR3: ASSSTGPYEQY
V: TRBV7-2; J: TRBJ1-2; CDR3: ASSFPGRIYGYT
V: TRBV5-1; J: TRBJ2-5; CDR3: ASSIGTKETQY